The 25 T cell receptor beta chains below all came from one sample that was sequenced in a study of blood T cell repertoires in COVID-19. The repertoire was sequenced with immunoSEQ multiplex PCR; TCRdb's copy has only in-frame clones and lacks some. Altogether about 200,000 clones are present, more than 75% being singletons, with the ten largest covering roughly 5.5%. The sample taken for sequencing was peripheral blood. These receptors all stem from a woman between 65 and 79 years old with COVID-19, enrolled during active disease.

The chain links TRBV27 to TRBJ1-6; a possible D gene is TRBD1 (6 bases). Germline V gene data show CDR1 as MNHEY and CDR2 as SMNVEV (reference sequence). Trimming removed 3 bases at V and 0 bases at J, with 15 bases between. The CDR3 spans 18 residues. The CDR3, as DNA: TGTGCCAGCAGTTTCCCGAGTGGGGGCGGCTCCTATAATTCACCCCTCCACTTT. Translation: CASSFPSGGGSYNSPLHF.

The rearrangement links TRBV6-1 to TRBJ2-7, with no clear D. The CDR3 has 15 residues. Germline lookup yields CDR1 MNHNS and CDR2 SASEGT. V lost 1 base and J lost 0, with 10 bases in between. The CDR3 region is CASSEGTKISYEQYF. The CDR3 bases are TGTGCCAGCAGTGAAGGAACTAAAATCTCCTACGAGCAGTACTTC.

This sequence joins TRBV4-1 and TRBJ1-4, with 7 bases fitting TRBD1. Trimming cost V 1 base and J 8 bases; bases outside gene matches: 4. There are 14 residues in the CDR3. Germline CDR1 reads MGHRA; CDR2 reads YSYEKL. The CDR3 nucleotides are TGCGCCAGCAGCCAAGGACGGGACAGAGAAAAACTGTTTTTT. This translates into CASSQGRDREKLFF.

The chain couples TRBV18 to TRBJ1-1; TRBD1 agrees at 7 bases. Losses at the gene ends were 2 bases for V and 4 bases for J; bases not matched to a gene: 10. Per the germline V gene, CDR1 is KGHSH and CDR2 is LQKENI. The CDR3 is 16 amino acids. The CDR3 DNA reads TGTGCCAGCTCACCAAAACAGGGGCTGGGAGGCACTGAAGCTTTCTTT. Its protein is CASSPKQGLGGTEAFF.

This clone has a count of ten or more. The DNA for the CDR3 is TGCAGTGCATTACAGAGCTACGAGCAGTACTTC. As protein: CSALQSYEQYF. J is TRBJ2-7 and V is TRBV20-1; D uncertain. CDR1 DFQATT and CDR2 SNEGSKA come from the germline V gene (reference sequence). CDR3 length: 11 residues. Between the trimmed V and J ends, which lost 6 bases and 3 bases, there was a span of 9 bases.

The sample holds a few counts of this clone. The chain uses TRBV5-4 and TRBJ2-2; 7 bases line up with TRBD2. The CDR3 consists of 13 residues. Germline CDR1 is SGHNT and CDR2 is YYREEE (reference sequence). J lost 6 bases, V lost 6 bases, and 5 bases had no gene match. In DNA form, the CDR3 reads TGTGCCAGCACCGTTGGGGGGGCCGGGGAGCTGTTTTTT. Its protein product is CASTVGGAGELFF.

The chain recombines TRBV19 with TRBJ1-1, with D possibly TRBD1 on 5 matching bases. In germline, CDR1 is LNHDA, CDR2 SQIVND (reference sequence). The CDR3 runs 16 residues. The germline V and J ends were trimmed by 4 bases and 0 bases, with 15 bases remaining between them. The CDR3 DNA reads TGTGCCAGTAGTACCCCGCGGGGACCAATGAACACTGAAGCTTTCTTT. It translates to CASSTPRGPMNTEAFF.

The chain employs TRBV2 and TRBJ1-6; D is unclear. Germline CDR1 SNHLY, CDR2 FYNNEI. The V gene lost 6 bases and the J gene lost 5 bases, with 14 bases spanning the gap. CDR3 size: 15 residues. CDR3 nucleotides: TGTGCCAGCAGGGAGGTAAACACAGATAATTCACCCCTCCACTTT. It codes for CASREVNTDNSPLHF. Supplemented by reference TRBV2 and TRBJ1-6, the full variable domain reads EPEVTQTPSHQVTQMGQEVILRCVPISNHLYFYWYRQILGQKVEFLVSFYNNEISEKSEIFDDQFSVERPDGSNFTLKIRSTKLEDSAMYFCASREVNTDNSPLHFGNGTRLTVT.

This rearrangement joins TRBV5-1 to TRBJ1-3; TRBD1 matches 10 bases. V dropped 4 bases and J dropped 1; count of bases not matched to a gene: 5. This CDR3 has 16 residues. Germline V CDR1 and CDR2: SGHRS, YFSETQ. The CDR3 DNA is TGCGCCAGCAGCCCCCGGGACAGGGGATCTGGAAACACCATATATTTT. Its protein is CASSPRDRGSGNTIYF. Full variable domain (remainder filled in from reference TRBV5-1 and TRBJ1-3): KAGVTQTPRYLIKTRGQQVTLSCSPISGHRSVSWYQQTPGQGLQFLFEYFSETQRNKGNFPGRFSGRQFSNSRSEMNVSTLELGDSALYLCASSPRDRGSGNTIYFGEGSWLTVV.

The chain combines TRBV2 with TRBJ1-5; TRBD1 is a possible D gene (5 bases). This CDR3 region has 15 residues. Germline CDR1 SNHLY, CDR2 FYNNEI. Trimming cost V 6 bases and J 2 bases, with 14 bases left between them. The CDR3 DNA reads TGTGCCAGCAGCTGGGGGGGGAATGGCAATCAGCCCCAGCATTTT. Encoded protein: CASSWGGNGNQPQHF.

The chain links TRBV30 to TRBJ1-5, with D possibly matching TRBD1 (6 bases). Trimming removed 3 bases from V and 7 bases from J, with 19 bases in between. This CDR3 is 15 amino acids long. Germline V gene data show CDR1 as GTSNPN and CDR2 as SVGIG (reference sequence). The CDR3 loop is CAWSGNSGVLQPQHF. The CDR3 coding sequence is TGTGCCTGGAGCGGGAACTCAGGGGTATTACAGCCCCAGCATTTT.

This chain uses TRBV9 with TRBJ2-7, with 8 bases identical to TRBD1. Germline lookup yields CDR1 SGDLS and CDR2 YYNGEE. With 3 bases clipped from V and 8 bases from J, the junction kept 10 bases outside the gene matches. The CDR3 runs 14 residues. The CDR3 nucleotides are TGTGCCAGCAGCGCGACAACCCAGGGGGCTAAGCAGTACTTC. This codes for CASSATTQGAKQYF.

The table lists this clone with a few counts. This sequence joins TRBV19 and TRBJ1-2, with 9 nucleotides matching TRBD1. CDR1 is LNHDA and CDR2 is SQIVND in the germline V gene (reference sequence). The CDR3 loop spans 16 amino acids. The ends lost 5 bases at V and 8 bases at J; junction bases unmatched: 15. The CDR3 region is CASSYETDRGGVGYTF. CDR3 coding DNA: TGTGCCAGTAGTTACGAAACGGACAGGGGAGGTGTAGGCTACACCTTC.

This clone showed up just once. The rearrangement uses TRBV2 and TRBJ2-3; TRBD2 is a possible D gene (6 bases). CDR1 SNHLY and CDR2 FYNNEI come from the germline V gene. The CDR3 covers 16 residues. Trimming stripped 4 bases from V and 0 bases from J, with 14 bases between. CDR3 residues: CASSVVAEQSTDTQYF. CDR3 DNA sequence: TGTGCCAGCAGTGTCGTAGCGGAGCAAAGCACAGATACGCAGTATTTT. Together with reference TRBV2 and TRBJ2-3, the CDR3 gives the full variable domain: EPEVTQTPSHQVTQMGQEVILRCVPISNHLYFYWYRQILGQKVEFLVSFYNNEISEKSEIFDDQFSVERPDGSNFTLKIRSTKLEDSAMYFCASSVVAEQSTDTQYFGPGTRLTVL.

The genes are TRBV7-2 and TRBJ2-1, with D perhaps matching TRBD1 (6 bases). Germline CDR1 SGHTA, CDR2 FQGNSA. V gave up 4 bases and J gave up 6 bases, with 19 bases separating them. This CDR3 comprises 16 residues. For the CDR3, the DNA is TGTGCCAGCAGCTACCCGACGGCAGGGGAGCGCAATGAGCAGTTCTTC. Translated, it gives CASSYPTAGERNEQFF.

V and J are TRBV19 and TRBJ1-1; tentative D call: TRBD1 (5 bases). The CDR3 has 13 amino acids. Germline V gene sequence: CDR1 LNHDA, CDR2 SQIVND (reference sequence). V lost 5 bases and J 3 bases, leaving 10 bases between the germline ends. The DNA of the CDR3 is TGTGCCAGTAGTGAAAGGGGCCACACTGAAGCTTTCTTT. Amino acids: CASSERGHTEAFF.

The genes are TRBV27 and TRBJ1-6; 8 bases agree with TRBD1. CDR1 MNHEY and CDR2 SMNVEV come from the germline V gene (reference sequence). The V segment lost 3 bases and the J segment 7 bases; nucleotides outside the gene matches: 5. CDR3 length: 15 residues. The CDR3: CASSLVDRENSPLHF. The CDR3 region has the DNA TGTGCCAGCAGTTTGGTGGACAGGGAAAATTCACCCCTCCACTTT.

The count of this clone is one. This rearrangement joins TRBV7-6 to TRBJ1-6; perhaps TRBD1 as D (5 bases). The CDR3 is 18 amino acids. Germline V gene data show CDR1 as SGHVS and CDR2 as FNYEAQ. Trimming took off 0 bases at V and 0 bases at J, with 12 bases between the two ends. CDR3 sequence: CASSLASRGSSYNSPLHF. Here the CDR3 DNA reads TGTGCCAGCAGCTTAGCGAGTAGGGGAAGCTCCTATAATTCACCCCTCCACTTT.

This rearrangement joins TRBV5-1 to TRBJ1-2, with 7 bases lining up with TRBD1. The CDR3 is 13 amino acids. Losses at the gene ends were 2 bases for V and 7 bases for J; bases not matched to a gene: 5. Per the germline V gene, CDR1 is SGHRS and CDR2 is YFSETQ. In DNA form, the CDR3 reads TGCGCCAGCAGCTTCTCGGACAGGCGTGGCTACACCTTC. It codes for CASSFSDRRGYTF.

V and J are TRBV2 and TRBJ1-5; weak D call: TRBD1 (6 bases). V gave up 6 bases and J gave up 6 bases, with 12 bases separating them. The CDR3 spans 13 residues. The germline CDR1 and CDR2 sequences are SNHLY and FYNNEI. The CDR3 bases are TGTGCCAGCAGCTGGCAGGGGACTCAGCCCCAGCATTTT. Amino acids: CASSWQGTQPQHF.

The gene calls are TRBV7-9 and TRBJ1-1; D not resolved. Trimming removed 2 bases at V and 1 base at J, with 11 bases between. The length of the CDR3 is 15 residues. From germline, CDR1 is SEHNR and CDR2 FQNEAQ (reference sequence). The CDR3 protein is CASSLLAGRNTEAFF. CDR3 sequence (DNA): TGTGCCAGCAGCTTATTAGCCGGGAGGAACACTGAAGCTTTCTTT. Full variable domain (outside the CDR3, taken from reference TRBV7-9 and TRBJ1-1): DTGVSQNPRHKITKRGQNVTFRCDPISEHNRLYWYRQTLGQGPEFLTYFQNEAQLEKSRLLSDRFSAERPKGSFSTLEIQRTEQGDSAMYLCASSLLAGRNTEAFFGQGTRLTVV.

This clone was observed a few times. The chain employs TRBV7-2 and TRBJ2-1; 9 bases fit TRBD1. The CDR3 loop spans 16 amino acids. Germline-derived CDR1 and CDR2 are SGHTA and FQGNSA. V lost 1 base to trimming and J lost 7 bases; unmatched junction nucleotides: 8. This CDR3 is CASSLEPDRGWNEQFF. The CDR3 nucleotides are TGTGCCAGCAGCTTAGAGCCGGACAGGGGATGGAATGAGCAGTTCTTC.

The gene calls are TRBV28 and TRBJ2-5, with D maybe TRBD1 (5 bases). The V end was cut by 3 bases, the J end by 0 bases, with 5 bases between. The germline V gene encodes CDR1 MDHEN and CDR2 SYDVKM. This CDR3 comprises 13 residues. CDR3 sequence reads: CASSLDNQETQYF. The CDR3 DNA sequence: TGTGCCAGCAGTTTGGACAACCAAGAGACCCAGTACTTC. Full variable domain (outside the CDR3, taken from reference TRBV28 and TRBJ2-5): DVKVTQSSRYLVKRTGEKVFLECVQDMDHENMFWYRQDPGLGLRLIYFSYDVKMKEKGDIPEGYSVSREKKERFSLILESASTNQTSMYLCASSLDNQETQYFGPGTRLLVL.

The chain uses TRBV2 and TRBJ2-3; perhaps TRBD1 as D (5 bases). In germline, CDR1 is SNHLY, CDR2 FYNNEI. The CDR3 contains 14 residues. V was shortened by 4 bases and J by 8 bases, with 16 bases between the two germline ends. CDR3 protein: CASSGDRLQGTQYF. CDR3 bases: TGTGCCAGCAGTGGAGACCGCTTGCAGGGTACGCAGTATTTT. The variable domain in full, with the rest retrieved from reference TRBV2 and TRBJ2-3, is EPEVTQTPSHQVTQMGQEVILRCVPISNHLYFYWYRQILGQKVEFLVSFYNNEISEKSEIFDDQFSVERPDGSNFTLKIRSTKLEDSAMYFCASSGDRLQGTQYFGPGTRLTVL.

The chain uses TRBV7-2 and TRBJ1-2; 8 nucleotides agree with TRBD1. CDR1 is SGHTA and CDR2 is FQGNSA in the germline V gene. This CDR3 comprises 18 residues. The ends lost 4 bases at V and 4 bases at J; junction bases unmatched: 17. DNA for the CDR3: TGTGCCAGCAGCTCCTACCCCTTAGACAGGGGACTCCTCTATGGCTACACCTTC. It translates to CASSSYPLDRGLLYGYTF.